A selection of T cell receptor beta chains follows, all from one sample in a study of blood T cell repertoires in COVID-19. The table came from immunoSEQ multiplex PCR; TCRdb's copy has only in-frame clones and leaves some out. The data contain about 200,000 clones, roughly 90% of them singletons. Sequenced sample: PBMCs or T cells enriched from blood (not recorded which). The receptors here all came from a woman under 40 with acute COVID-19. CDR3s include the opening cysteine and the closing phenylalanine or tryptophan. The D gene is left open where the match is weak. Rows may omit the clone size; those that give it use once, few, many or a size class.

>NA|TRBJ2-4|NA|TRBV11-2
CASSSNPGTENIQYF
TGTGCCAGCAGCTCCAATCCAGGAACTGAAAACATTCAGTACTTC
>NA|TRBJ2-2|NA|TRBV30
CAWIRALPNTGELFF
TGTGCCTGGATCAGGGCCCTACCGAACACCGGGGAGCTGTTTTTT
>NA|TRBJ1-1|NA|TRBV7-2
CASSLAPRETEAFF
TGTGCCAGCAGCTTAGCCCCCCGTGAGACTGAAGCTTTCTTT
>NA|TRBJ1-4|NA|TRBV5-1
CASSLKRDLNEKLFF
TGCGCCAGCAGCTTGAAGCGGGACCTTAATGAAAAACTGTTTTTT
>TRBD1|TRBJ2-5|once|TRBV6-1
CASSAPGTASWRETQYF
TGTGCCAGCAGTGCCCCCGGGACAGCTTCTTGGAGAGAGACCCAGTACTTC
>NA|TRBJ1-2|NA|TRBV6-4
CASSDSTSSYGYTF
TGTGCCAGCAGTGACTCAACCTCCAGCTATGGCTACACCTTC
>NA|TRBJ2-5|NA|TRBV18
CASSPPYLYQETQYF
TGTGCCAGCTCACCCCCCTATTTGTACCAAGAGACCCAGTACTTC
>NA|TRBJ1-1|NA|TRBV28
CASSFYRETVSTEAFF
TGTGCCAGCAGTTTCTACAGGGAGACGGTGAGCACTGAAGCTTTCTTT
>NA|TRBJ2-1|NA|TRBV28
CASSLGTANEQFF
TGTGCCAGCAGTTTAGGTACTGCGAATGAGCAGTTCTTC
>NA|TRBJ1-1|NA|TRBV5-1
CASSLGAQAFF
TGCGCCAGCAGCTTGGGGGCACAAGCTTTCTTT
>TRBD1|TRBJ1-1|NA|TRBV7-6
CASSGMDRGRVGAFF
TGTGCCAGCAGCGGAATGGACAGGGGCCGAGTCGGAGCTTTCTTT
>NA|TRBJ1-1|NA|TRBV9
CASSVGGEVTEAFF
TGTGCCAGCAGCGTAGGTGGAGAGGTTACTGAAGCTTTCTTT
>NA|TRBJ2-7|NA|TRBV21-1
CAITYEQYF
TGTGCCATCACCTACGAGCAGTACTTC
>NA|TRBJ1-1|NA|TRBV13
CASSLDWAGDTEAFF
TGTGCCAGCAGCTTAGATTGGGCAGGTGACACTGAAGCTTTCTTT
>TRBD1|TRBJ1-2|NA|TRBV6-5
CASSLRGPSNYGYTF
TGTGCCAGCAGTCTCAGGGGGCCCAGTAACTATGGCTACACCTTC
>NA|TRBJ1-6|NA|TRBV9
CASSDARGASSYNSPLHF
TGTGCCAGCAGCGACGCGCGGGGGGCGAGCTCCTATAATTCACCCCTCCACTTT
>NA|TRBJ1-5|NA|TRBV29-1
CSVLTGSNQPQHF
TGCAGCGTTCTGACAGGTAGCAATCAGCCCCAGCATTTT
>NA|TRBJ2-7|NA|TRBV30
CAWFPGPRGEQYF
TGTGCCTGGTTTCCCGGGCCCCGGGGCGAGCAGTACTTC
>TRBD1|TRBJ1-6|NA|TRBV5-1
CASSSVAGQENNSPLHF
TGCGCCAGCAGCTCTGTGGCCGGACAGGAAAATAATTCACCCCTCCACTTT
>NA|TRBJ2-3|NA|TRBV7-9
CASSLIPGDTDTQYF
TGTGCCAGCAGCTTAATTCCGGGGGACACAGATACGCAGTATTTT
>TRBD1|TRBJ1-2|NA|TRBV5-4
CATFDPGQGNYGYTF
TGTGCCACCTTCGACCCGGGACAGGGAAACTATGGCTACACCTTC
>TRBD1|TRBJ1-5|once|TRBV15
CATSADRGNQPQHF
TGTGCCACCAGCGCCGACAGGGGGAATCAGCCCCAGCATTTT
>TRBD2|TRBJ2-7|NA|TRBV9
CASSPRTSGFSYEQYF
TGTGCCAGCAGCCCTCGGACTAGCGGGTTCTCCTACGAGCAGTACTTC
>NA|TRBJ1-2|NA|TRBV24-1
CAASPGDGNYGYTF
TGTGCCGCGAGCCCAGGGGATGGTAACTATGGCTACACCTTC
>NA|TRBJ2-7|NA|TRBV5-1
CASSLGQVNEQYF
TGCGCCAGCAGCTTGGGACAGGTCAACGAGCAGTACTTC
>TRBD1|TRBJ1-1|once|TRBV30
CAWSVGGAEAFF
TGTGCCTGGAGTGTAGGGGGCGCTGAAGCTTTCTTT
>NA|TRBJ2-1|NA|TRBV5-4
CASSLAGDNNEQFF
TGTGCCAGCAGCTTGGCAGGGGATAACAATGAGCAGTTCTTC
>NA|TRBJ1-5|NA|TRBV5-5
CASSTGITGYSNQPQHF
TGTGCCAGCAGCACCGGGATAACGGGGTATAGCAATCAGCCCCAGCATTTT
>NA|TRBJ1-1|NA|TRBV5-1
CASSGGTEAFF
TGCGCCAGCAGCGGAGGGACTGAAGCTTTCTTT
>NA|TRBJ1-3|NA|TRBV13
CASSEGDSGNTIYF
TGTGCCAGCAGCGAAGGGGACTCTGGAAACACCATATATTTT
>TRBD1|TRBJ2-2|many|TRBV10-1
CASSSGGQGQTGELFF
TGCGCCAGCAGCTCCGGTGGACAGGGACAGACCGGGGAGCTGTTTTTT
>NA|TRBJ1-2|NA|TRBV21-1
CASSKEVRQGADYGYTF
TGTGCCAGCAGCAAAGAAGTGCGACAGGGGGCGGACTATGGCTACACCTTC
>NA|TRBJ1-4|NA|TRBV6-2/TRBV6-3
CASSYGTRDEKLFF
TGTGCCAGCAGTTACGGTACGAGGGATGAAAAACTGTTTTTT